This passage covers 27 T cell receptor beta chains from one sample sequenced in a study of cytomegalovirus exposure and HLA in healthy donors (dated by TCRdb to between 2016 and 2019). The library was prepared using the immunoSEQ multiplex PCR assay. A mixture of 60 forward primers for TCR Vbeta segments and 13 reverse primers for TCR Jbeta segments was used in the multiplex PCR. The table comes from immuneACCESS by way of TCRdb, which keeps in-frame sequences with V and J called. Part of the clones is missing from these tables; in studies checked, under half for an unresolved V gene and the rest for unknown reasons. Within this sample are 150,000 to 180,000 clones, with approximately 84% of them counted one time only. The ten largest clones add up to about 2.3% of the sample. Sequenced sample: PBMCs. The receptors derive from a woman aged 18-35 years in good health and CMV-seronegative.

J is TRBJ2-3 and V is TRBV11-2, with TRBD2 matching 8 bases. The CDR3 length is 16 residues. Germline assignment: CDR1 SGHAT and CDR2 FQNNGV. V shed 5 bases, J shed 1 base, and the junction held 8 bases outside the gene matches. This chain's CDR3 is CASSLSGKDRTDTQYF. Here the CDR3 DNA reads TGTGCCAGCAGCCTTAGCGGGAAGGATCGCACAGATACGCAGTATTTT.

V gene TRBV28 combines with J gene TRBJ1-2; a weak D match, TRBD1 (5 bases). Germline V gene sequence: CDR1 MDHEN, CDR2 SYDVKM. The CDR3 loop spans 13 amino acids. Trimming removed 8 bases at V and 4 bases at J, with 14 bases between. The CDR3 is CASSRAVFYGYTF. CDR3 bases: TGTGCCAGCTCCAGGGCCGTCTTCTATGGCTACACCTTC.

The V call is TRBV6-6, the J call TRBJ2-3; D perhaps matches TRBD2 (5 bases). This CDR3 spans 14 amino acids. Trimming cost V 8 bases and J 4 bases, with 16 bases left between them. CDR1 is MNHNY, CDR2 SVGAGI, per germline (reference sequence). CDR3: CASSLSPAADTQYF. The DNA for the CDR3 is TGTGCCAGCTCCCTGTCCCCAGCGGCAGATACGCAGTATTTT.

The chain joins TRBV1 to TRBJ1-6. TRBV1 corresponds to a pseudogene. This CDR3 comprises 21 residues. This CDR3 is CTSSLFSSWGEVGSYNSPLHF. CDR3 nucleotide sequence: TGCACCAGCAGCCTCTTCAGTAGCTGGGGAGAAGTGGGCTCCTATAATTCACCCCTCCACTTT.

The rearrangement links TRBV28 to TRBJ1-1; D is possibly TRBD1 (5 bases). CDR1 and CDR2 (germline): MDHEN, SYDVKM. The germline V and J ends were trimmed by 7 bases and 0 bases, with 18 bases remaining between them. There are 16 residues in the CDR3. The CDR3 reads CASTRAGEGLNTEAFF. Written as DNA, the CDR3 is TGTGCCAGCACCCGAGCGGGGGAAGGCTTGAACACTGAAGCTTTCTTT.

The gene calls are TRBV14 and TRBJ2-1, with TRBD1 matching 9 bases. V lost 1 base and J lost 8; bases outside the gene matches: 12. Germline values: CDR1 SGHDN, CDR2 FVKESK. CDR3 length equals 17 residues. CDR3 sequence (DNA): TGTGCCAGCAGCCAAGTCCAGGGACAGGGAAGTTGGGATGAGCAGTTCTTC. Protein product: CASSQVQGQGSWDEQFF.

The chain carries TRBV5-6 and TRBJ1-2; 11 bases are shared with TRBD1. The germline CDR1 and CDR2 sequences are SGHDT and YYEEEE. This CDR3 comprises 17 residues. Trimming at V came to 6 bases and at J to 3 bases, leaving 13 bases not matched to a gene. The CDR3 bases are TGTGCCAGCACCGGACGGGACAGGGGGGAAGGATACTATGGCTACACCTTC. Protein: CASTGRDRGEGYYGYTF.

V usage is TRBV10-1 and J usage is TRBJ2-3, with D unclear. V shed 5 bases and J shed 3 bases, with 9 bases lying between them. The germline gives CDR1 WNHNN, CDR2 SYGVQD (reference sequence). The CDR3 has 13 amino acids. The CDR3 region is CASSTPGTDTQYF. CDR3 nucleotides: TGCGCCAGCAGTACCCCAGGAACAGATACGCAGTATTTT.

The chain is built from TRBV5-4 and TRBJ2-2, with 10 bases that match TRBD1. CDR3 size: 19 residues. The germline V gene has CDR1 SGHNT and CDR2 YYREEE (reference sequence). Trimming took 0 bases from V and 7 from J; bases not matched to a gene: 15. For the CDR3, the DNA is TGTGCCAGCAGCTTGGGTCCCCCCCGGACAGGGGGTTCTGGCGGGGAGCTGTTTTTT. It yields the protein CASSLGPPRTGGSGGELFF.

CDR3 sequence: CASSDPRLGTGWDEQYF. Here the CDR3 DNA reads TGTGCCAGCAGTGATCCAAGACTCGGGACAGGGTGGGACGAGCAGTACTTC. V is TRBV25-1 and J is TRBJ2-5; 9 positions match TRBD1. Matching the DNA end better, TRBJ2-7 makes the J call doubtful. Per germline, CDR1 MGHDK and CDR2 SYGVNS. This CDR3 contains 17 residues.

V and J are TRBV6-1 and TRBJ2-2, with 7 nucleotides matching TRBD1. V lost 7 bases to trimming and J lost 6 bases; unmatched junction nucleotides: 5. The CDR3 covers 13 residues. CDR1 and CDR2 (germline): MNHNS, SASEGT. The CDR3 spells CASNVQGAGELFF. CDR3 coding DNA: TGTGCCAGCAACGTCCAGGGGGCCGGGGAGCTGTTTTTT.

The chain carries TRBV7-9 and TRBJ2-1; 9 bases line up with TRBD2. The CDR3 length is 17 residues. The V gene's germline CDR1 is SEHNR and CDR2 FQNEAQ (reference sequence). With V trimmed by 0 bases and J by 4 bases, 7 bases remained unmatched. In nucleotides, the CDR3 is TGTGCCAGCAGCTTAGCCCTTACTAGCGGGCCATACAATGAGCAGTTCTTC. It encodes CASSLALTSGPYNEQFF.

This clone was observed once. The chain employs TRBV4-3 and TRBJ2-3; possible D gene TRBD2, 7 bases. CDR1 and CDR2 from the germline V gene are LGHNA and YSLEER. CDR3 length: 17 amino acids. V lost 1 base and J lost 0, with 14 bases in between. The CDR3 here is CASSQGGGGPSTDTQYF. CDR3 nucleotide sequence: TGCGCCAGCAGCCAAGGGGGGGGCGGCCCCAGCACAGATACGCAGTATTTT.

The chain uses TRBV27 and TRBJ2-5; TRBD2 agrees at 8 bases. The germline CDR1 and CDR2 sequences are MNHEY and SMNVEV (reference sequence). The CDR3 loop spans 16 amino acids. V lost 5 bases, J lost 0 bases, and 8 bases stayed unmatched. The CDR3: CASSLAGAGHQETQYF. The CDR3 DNA sequence: TGTGCCAGCAGTCTAGCGGGTGCCGGGCACCAAGAGACCCAGTACTTC.

This sequence joins TRBV2 and TRBJ2-5; TRBD2 is a possible D gene (6 bases). The CDR3 consists of 11 residues. Trimming took off 6 bases at V and 11 bases at J, with 13 bases between the two ends. Germline V gene lookup returns CDR1 SNHLY and CDR2 FYNNEI. The CDR3 nucleotides read TGTGCCAGCAGGGACCCGGGGGAGCAGTACTTC. Translation: CASRDPGEQYF.

Points on this clone: A read error may account for a junction end that differs from germline. This chain links TRBV7-9 with TRBJ2-3, with D unresolved. Germline CDR1 SEHNR, CDR2 FQNEAQ (reference sequence). CDR3 size: 12 residues. The CDR3 DNA sequence: TGTTCCAGCAGCGAGAGTAGAATCGGGCAGTATTTT. Protein product: CSSSESRIGQYF.

The rearrangement links TRBV2 to TRBJ1-6; TRBD1 might be the D (5 bases). The CDR3 contains 16 residues. Germline-derived CDR1 and CDR2 are SNHLY and FYNNEI. V lost 6 bases to trimming and J lost 5 bases, with 17 bases between them. DNA for the CDR3: TGTGCCAGCAGCACTTGGGGGGGGGAGAATAATTCACCCCTCCACTTT. This translates into CASSTWGGENNSPLHF.

V gene TRBV5-1 combines with J gene TRBJ2-2, with 14 bases aligning to TRBD2. The CDR3 is made up of 16 amino acids. CDR1 and CDR2 from the germline V gene are SGHRS and YFSETQ. J gave up 7 bases and V 2 bases, and 4 bases lay outside the gene matches. Here the CDR3 DNA reads TGCGCCAGCAGCTTAGGGACTAGCGGGGGCAGCGGGGAGCTGTTTTTT. As protein: CASSLGTSGGSGELFF.

The J gene is TRBJ2-7, the V gene TRBV18; D is possibly TRBD1 (5 bases). This CDR3 contains 17 residues. V was trimmed by 0 bases and J by 2 bases, leaving 17 bases between them. The germline gives CDR1 KGHSH, CDR2 LQKENI. The CDR3 DNA sequence: TGTGCCAGCTCACCACCGTTTGGCCAGGGCCCTACCTACGAGCAGTACTTC. Translated, it gives CASSPPFGQGPTYEQYF.

The rearrangement uses TRBV7-9 and TRBJ2-5; 10 bases fit TRBD2. The CDR3 loop spans 15 amino acids. Unmatched junction bases numbered 4, after V lost 5 bases and J lost 1 base. The germline CDR1 and CDR2 sequences are SEHNR and FQNEAQ (reference sequence). CDR3 region: CASSRAGGIQETQYF. Here the CDR3 DNA reads TGTGCCAGCAGCCGAGCGGGGGGGATCCAAGAGACCCAGTACTTC.

The V gene is TRBV28, the J gene TRBJ2-7; D is perhaps TRBD2 (7 bases). Germline CDR1 reads MDHEN; CDR2 reads SYDVKM. The CDR3 spans 12 residues. Deletions cut 7 bases from V and 4 bases from J, with 11 bases between. CDR3 in amino acids: CASTEGGYEQYF. CDR3 bases: TGTGCCAGCACCGAGGGGGGGTACGAGCAGTACTTC.

In DNA, the CDR3 is TGTGCCAGCAGCCTGACAAGACAGTACGAGCAGTACTTC. Its translation is CASSLTRQYEQYF. The chain joins TRBV7-2 to TRBJ2-7, with D perhaps matching TRBD1 (5 bases). In germline, CDR1 is SGHTA, CDR2 FQGNSA. Trimming took 5 bases from V and 4 from J, leaving 12 bases between them. The CDR3 runs to 13 residues.

This rearrangement joins TRBV10-3 to TRBJ1-1; no definite D call. CDR1 and CDR2 (germline): ENHRY, SYGVKD. V was pared by 4 bases and J by 3 bases, with 3 bases between. This CDR3 comprises 11 residues. CDR3 amino acids: CAISADTEAFF. CDR3 nucleotides: TGTGCCATCAGTGCTGACACTGAAGCTTTCTTT.

V gene TRBV19 combines with J gene TRBJ2-2; D remains unclear. CDR1 and CDR2 from the germline V gene are LNHDA and SQIVND (reference sequence). V lost 1 base and J lost 5, with 14 bases in between. This CDR3 contains 16 residues. Here the CDR3 DNA reads TGTGCCAGTAGTATAGGCCAGCGAATTCGGACCGGGGAGCTGTTTTTT. Protein: CASSIGQRIRTGELFF.

This chain connects TRBV2 to TRBJ1-3; D is unclear. The CDR3 totals 15 residues. The germline V gene has CDR1 SNHLY and CDR2 FYNNEI. The germline V and J ends were trimmed by 0 bases and 7 bases, with 13 bases remaining between them. CDR3 in amino acids: CASSEARPSLNTIYF. The CDR3 DNA is TGTGCCAGCAGTGAAGCGAGGCCCTCTTTGAACACCATATATTTT. Looking up the rest from reference TRBV2 and TRBJ1-3 gives the full variable domain: EPEVTQTPSHQVTQMGQEVILRCVPISNHLYFYWYRQILGQKVEFLVSFYNNEISEKSEIFDDQFSVERPDGSNFTLKIRSTKLEDSAMYFCASSEARPSLNTIYFGEGSWLTVV.

The J gene is TRBJ2-1, the V gene TRBV5-6; TRBD2 agrees at 9 bases. The V gene end was trimmed by 3 bases and the J gene end by 4 bases; junction bases not matched to a gene: 8. From germline, CDR1 is SGHDT and CDR2 YYEEEE. This CDR3 region has 16 residues. The CDR3 nucleotides read TGTGCCAGCAGCTCCGAACCGACTAGCGGATACAATGAGCAGTTCTTC. It is translated as CASSSEPTSGYNEQFF.

The CDR3 nucleotides are TGTGCCAGCAGCCTTGGACTAGCGGAGACCGGGGAGCTGTTTTTT. It codes for CASSLGLAETGELFF. The chain joins TRBV5-8 to TRBJ2-2; TRBD2 agrees at 10 bases. Losses at the gene ends were 4 bases for V and 5 bases for J; bases not matched to a gene: 5. The length of the CDR3 is 15 residues. Germline V lookup: CDR1 SGHTS, CDR2 YDEGEE.